This is a list of T cell receptor beta chains from one sample in a study of T cells in narcolepsy. The table came from immunoSEQ multiplex PCR; TCRdb's copy has only in-frame clones and leaves some out. The sample includes 20,000 to 30,000 clones, approximately 83% of them seen just once. The sample was CD45RA- memory CD4+ T cells from PBMCs. These receptors were taken from a human donor with narcolepsy. CDR3s include the opening cysteine and the closing phenylalanine or tryptophan. Each record gives: D gene, clone size, J gene, V gene, CDR3 protein, CDR3 DNA. A D gene is named only where the DNA matches it firmly. Clone size is given for some rows only: seen once, a few or many times, or a class if the clone is expanded.

>.|.|TRBJ2-1|TRBV19
CASSMLQGTSLSYNEQFF
TGTGCCAGTAGTATGCTACAGGGGACTTCCCTCTCCTACAATGAGCAGTTCTTC
>.|.|TRBJ1-2|TRBV6-6
CASRFLDGNYGYTF
TGTGCCAGCAGATTCTTGGACGGAAACTATGGCTACACCTTC
>.|.|TRBJ2-7|TRBV28
CASGRSISSYEQYF
TGTGCCAGCGGACGGTCGATAAGTTCCTACGAGCAGTACTTC
>.|once|TRBJ1-1|TRBV11-3
CASSLAENTEAFF
TGTGCCAGCAGCTTAGCAGAGAACACTGAAGCTTTCTTT
>.|once|TRBJ1-1|TRBV6-5
CASSYRMNTEAFF
TGTGCCAGCAGTTACAGAATGAACACTGAAGCTTTCTTT
>.|.|TRBJ1-1|TRBV6-6
CASSYMSVNTEAFF
TGTGCCAGCAGTTACATGAGTGTGAACACTGAAGCTTTCTTT
>TRBD1|.|TRBJ1-2|TRBV5-6
CASSPGGQGVYGYTF
TGTGCCAGCAGCCCGGGAGGGCAGGGGGTCTATGGCTACACCTTC
>TRBD2|.|TRBJ2-1|TRBV13
CASSTGTSGGGREQFF
TGTGCCAGCAGCACCGGGACTAGCGGGGGCGGGAGGGAGCAGTTCTTC
>.|.|TRBJ1-6|TRBV28
CASRSPGRNSPLHF
TGTGCCAGCAGATCCCCCGGCAGGAATTCACCCCTCCACTTT
>.|.|TRBJ2-1|TRBV7-2
CASSLARGVYNEQFF
TGTGCCAGCAGCTTAGCAAGGGGAGTGTACAATGAGCAGTTCTTC
>.|.|TRBJ2-7|TRBV19
CASTATGSTAAEQYF
TGTGCCAGTACCGCCACCGGGAGTACAGCTGCCGAGCAGTACTTC
>.|few|TRBJ2-7|TRBV28
CASSLTSGEQYF
TGTGCCAGCAGTTTGACTTCTGGCGAGCAGTACTTC
>TRBD1|once|TRBJ1-4|TRBV19
CASSIADRVEKLFF
TGTGCCAGTAGTATAGCGGACAGGGTTGAAAAACTGTTTTTT
>.|.|TRBJ2-2|TRBV11-2
CASSSQGSGGGTGELFF
TGTGCCAGCAGCTCCCAGGGGTCAGGGGGGGGCACCGGGGAGCTGTTTTTT
>TRBD1|.|TRBJ2-5|TRBV15
CATSRAGQSQETQYF
TGTGCCACCAGCAGAGCGGGACAGTCTCAAGAGACCCAGTACTTC
>.|.|TRBJ2-7|TRBV19
CASSPLEGNVQYF
TGTGCCAGTAGTCCCCTGGAGGGTAACGTGCAGTACTTC
>.|.|TRBJ2-7|TRBV5-6
CASSLQTYEQYF
TGTGCCAGCAGCTTGCAGACCTACGAGCAGTACTTC
>.|.|TRBJ1-1|TRBV14
CASSFRGWKAEAFF
TGTGCCAGCAGCTTCCGGGGTTGGAAGGCTGAAGCTTTCTTT
>.|.|TRBJ1-1|TRBV15
CATSREYGNTEAFF
TGTGCCACCAGCAGAGAGTATGGGAACACTGAAGCTTTCTTT
>.|few|TRBJ1-3|TRBV4-1
CASSPPPGAGNTIYF
TGCGCCAGCAGCCCCCCCCCGGGCGCCGGAAACACCATATATTTT
>TRBD2|.|TRBJ2-7|TRBV30
CAWGLGEQYF
TGTGCCTGGGGACTAGGCGAGCAGTACTTC
>.|.|TRBJ2-3|TRBV19
CASSIEGTDTQYF
TGTGCCAGTAGTATAGAGGGCACAGATACGCAGTATTTT
>.|.|TRBJ1-4|TRBV7-9
CASSATGLSEKLFF
TGTGCCAGCAGCGCCACAGGGCTAAGTGAAAAACTGTTTTTT
>TRBD2|.|TRBJ2-1|TRBV19
CASKNLAVNNEQFF
TGTGCCAGTAAAAACCTAGCGGTCAACAATGAGCAGTTCTTC
>.|.|TRBJ2-1|TRBV6-5
CASSYAPSYNEQFF
TGTGCCAGCAGTTACGCCCCCTCCTACAATGAGCAGTTCTTC
>.|.|TRBJ1-3|TRBV11-2
CASSLVENTIYF
TGTGCCAGCAGCTTAGTCGAAAACACCATATATTTT
>.|.|TRBJ2-3|TRBV4-3
CASSQDRGGRQYF
TGCGCCAGCAGCCAAGATCGCGGAGGGCGGCAGTATTTT
>.|.|TRBJ1-1|TRBV7-9
CASSRGKGHTEAFF
TGTGCCAGCAGCCGGGGGAAGGGCCACACTGAAGCTTTCTTT
>.|.|TRBJ1-6|TRBV7-9
CASSSTSNNSPLHF
TGTGCCAGCAGCTCCACCAGTAACAATTCACCCCTCCACTTT
>.|.|TRBJ1-1|TRBV7-6
CASSLDGGMGTEAFF
TGTGCCAGCAGCTTAGATGGGGGGATGGGCACTGAAGCTTTCTTT
>.|.|TRBJ2-2|TRBV9
CASRGGSGEPGELFF
TGTGCCAGCAGGGGGGGATCCGGGGAACCCGGGGAGCTGTTTTTT
>.|.|TRBJ2-3|TRBV10-3
CAISERTAGKAPDTQYF
TGTGCCATCAGTGAGCGAACGGCAGGGAAGGCCCCAGATACGCAGTATTTT
>.|.|TRBJ2-7|TRBV19
CASSPDGRREQYF
TGTGCCAGTAGTCCGGACGGAAGAAGAGAGCAGTACTTC
>.|.|TRBJ1-3|TRBV6-5
CASSSQGNTIYF
TGTGCCAGCAGTTCCCAGGGAAACACCATATATTTT
>TRBD1|few|TRBJ2-7|TRBV6-5
CASSRGQVEQYF
TGTGCCAGCAGCAGGGGACAGGTCGAGCAGTACTTC
>.|once|TRBJ2-7|TRBV7-2
CASSTGSGSYEQYF
TGTGCCAGCAGCACAGGAAGTGGTTCCTACGAGCAGTACTTC
>.|once|TRBJ1-2|TRBV6-1
CASSETAGDYGYTF
TGTGCCAGCAGTGAAACGGCGGGGGACTATGGCTACACCTTC
>.|.|TRBJ1-1|TRBV6-6
CASSYEQHTEAFF
TGTGCCAGCAGTTACGAACAGCACACTGAAGCTTTCTTT
>TRBD1|.|TRBJ2-7|TRBV29-1
CSVEGQGLGEQYF
TGCAGCGTTGAAGGACAGGGTCTGGGCGAGCAGTACTTC
>.|few|TRBJ1-2|TRBV21-1
CASNVLDRFYGYTF
TGTGCCAGCAACGTATTAGACAGGTTCTATGGCTACACCTTC
>.|.|TRBJ1-5|TRBV6-1
CASSPQGNQPQHF
TGTGCCAGCAGTCCCCAGGGAAATCAGCCCCAGCATTTT
>TRBD2|few|TRBJ2-5|TRBV9
CARSVEWGGAGGQETQYF
TGTGCCCGCAGCGTAGAATGGGGGGGAGCGGGCGGTCAAGAGACCCAGTACTTC
>TRBD1|.|TRBJ1-2|TRBV5-1
CASSPGTGRGYGYTF
TGCGCCAGCAGCCCGGGGACAGGGAGGGGGTATGGCTACACCTTC
>.|.|TRBJ1-1|TRBV28
CASLVGAVNTEAFF
TGCGCCAGCCTAGTAGGGGCGGTAAACACTGAAGCTTTCTTT
>TRBD1|.|TRBJ2-5|TRBV10-3
CAISDEDRDGRETQYF
TGTGCCATCAGTGATGAGGACAGGGATGGGAGAGAGACCCAGTACTTC
>.|.|TRBJ2-1|TRBV29-1
CSVEGAGQQNNEQFF
TGCAGTGTTGAAGGGGCGGGACAGCAGAACAATGAGCAGTTCTTC
>.|once|TRBJ1-2|TRBV28
CASSPRTVPYGYTF
TGTGCCAGCAGTCCCAGGACAGTTCCCTATGGCTACACCTTC
>TRBD1|.|TRBJ2-6|TRBV7-3
CASRTGTGFSGANVLTF
TGTGCCAGCCGAACCGGGACAGGGTTCTCTGGGGCCAACGTCCTGACTTTC
>TRBD2|.|TRBJ2-7|TRBV2
CASSVELAGGSRGEQYF
TGTGCCAGCAGTGTGGAGTTAGCGGGAGGTTCGCGGGGGGAGCAGTACTTC